Presented here are 15 T cell receptor beta chains from one specimen sequenced in a study of blood T cell repertoires in COVID-19. The method was immunoSEQ multiplex PCR; TCRdb's version includes in-frame clones alone and lacks a portion of them. Of under 30,000 clones in the sample, about 80% were seen once. Input material: peripheral blood. The source is a human donor in a cohort sampled during active COVID-19.

The chain recombines TRBV19 with TRBJ1-5; D gene uncertain. V was shortened by 5 bases and J by 3 bases, with 11 bases between the two germline ends. The CDR3 loop spans 14 amino acids. CDR1 and CDR2 from the germline V gene are LNHDA and SQIVND (reference sequence). Here the CDR3 reads CASSAREANQPQHF. For the CDR3, the DNA is TGTGCCAGTAGTGCCCGGGAAGCCAATCAGCCCCAGCATTTT.

The chain employs TRBV2 and TRBJ2-4, with 10 bases identical to TRBD2. V trimming: 6 bases; J trimming: 4 bases; junction bases outside the gene matches: 9. Looked up from germline, CDR1 is SNHLY and CDR2 is FYNNEI. The CDR3 covers 16 residues. The CDR3, as DNA: TGTGCCAGCAGGCGGCAGCGGGAGGGCCCTAAAAACATTCAGTACTTC. Amino acid sequence: CASRRQREGPKNIQYF.

Sample share makes this clone hyperexpanded. The rearrangement links TRBV2 to TRBJ2-1, with D possibly matching TRBD2 (6 bases). CDR1 and CDR2 from the germline V gene are SNHLY and FYNNEI. This CDR3 is 13 amino acids long. Trimming removed 6 bases at V and 8 bases at J, with 14 bases between. The CDR3 spells CASRRRGGDEQFF. The CDR3 nucleotides are TGTGCCAGCAGAAGGCGGGGCGGGGATGAGCAGTTCTTC.

The V gene is TRBV29-1, the J gene TRBJ2-7; 12 nucleotides align to TRBD1. The CDR3 spans 14 residues. Per germline, CDR1 SQVTM and CDR2 ANQGSEA. V lost 3 bases, J lost 4 bases, and 4 bases stayed unmatched. This CDR3 is CSVEGTGGGYEQYF. In nucleotides, the CDR3 is TGCAGCGTTGAGGGGACAGGGGGCGGGTACGAGCAGTACTTC.

As DNA, the CDR3 is TGTGCCATCGGAAGAGACAAATATAGCAATCAGCCCCAGCATTTT. It encodes CAIGRDKYSNQPQHF. This chain uses TRBV10-3 with TRBJ1-5; D is unclear. The CDR3 is 15 amino acids. From germline, CDR1 is ENHRY and CDR2 SYGVKD. The germline V and J ends were trimmed by 8 bases and 0 bases, with 14 bases remaining between them.

This clone has only a few counts. The chain links TRBV4-2 to TRBJ2-3, with 7 positions matching TRBD2. The CDR3 extends over 14 amino acids. With 3 bases clipped from V and 2 bases from J, the junction kept 2 bases outside the gene matches. CDR1 is LGHNA and CDR2 is YNFKEQ in the germline V gene. CDR3: CASSHGLDTDTQYF. CDR3 nucleotide sequence: TGTGCCAGCAGCCATGGACTAGACACAGATACGCAGTATTTT.

The chain couples TRBV9 to TRBJ2-7; 7 bases agree with TRBD1. Germline V gene lookup returns CDR1 SGDLS and CDR2 YYNGEE. The V segment lost 4 bases and the J segment 6 bases; nucleotides outside the gene matches: 10. The length of the CDR3 is 14 residues. The chain's CDR3 is CASSLLGGLGEQYF. The CDR3 nucleotides are TGTGCCAGCAGCCTCCTAGGGGGCCTTGGCGAGCAGTACTTC.

The V call is TRBV2, the J call TRBJ2-1; the match to TRBD1 covers 8 bases. The CDR3 has 16 amino acids. CDR1 and CDR2 from the germline V gene are SNHLY and FYNNEI. Germline trimming cut 4 bases from V and 6 bases from J; bases unmatched to any gene: 11. The CDR3 here is CASSGGSRTGINEQFF. In DNA form, the CDR3 reads TGTGCCAGCAGTGGTGGTTCCCGGACAGGGATCAATGAGCAGTTCTTC.

The chain carries TRBV19 and TRBJ2-3, with D possibly TRBD2 on 5 matching bases. With 3 bases removed from V and 2 bases from J, the gap between germline ends came to 6 bases. Germline CDR1 is LNHDA and CDR2 is SQIVND (reference sequence). The CDR3 contains 13 residues. CDR3 sequence reads: CASSIGLTDTQYF. As DNA, the CDR3 is TGTGCCAGTAGTATTGGACTCACAGATACGCAGTATTTT.

The V and J genes are TRBV19 and TRBJ2-1, with no clear D. Trimming pared 4 bases from V and 2 bases from J, leaving 21 bases between. The CDR3 sequence is 18 residues long. Germline V gives CDR1 LNHDA, CDR2 SQIVND (reference sequence). The DNA for the CDR3 is TGTGCCAGTAGTACTCCTCCCTCGAGCGAGACGCCCTACAATGAGCAGTTCTTC. It codes for CASSTPPSSETPYNEQFF.

J is TRBJ2-1 and V is TRBV30, with D hard to call. The CDR3 loop spans 12 amino acids. Trimming cost V 4 bases and J 5 bases, with 9 bases left between them. Germline V gene lookup returns CDR1 GTSNPN and CDR2 SVGIG (reference sequence). The CDR3 is CAWNGWDNEQFF. The CDR3 DNA sequence: TGTGCCTGGAACGGGTGGGACAATGAGCAGTTCTTC.

The count of this clone is one. V gene TRBV5-6 combines with J gene TRBJ2-7; the D gene is possibly TRBD1 (6 bases). The CDR3 spans 15 residues. The germline CDR1 and CDR2 sequences are SGHDT and YYEEEE. V lost 2 bases and J 0 bases, leaving 12 bases between the germline ends. The CDR3 DNA sequence: TGTGCCAGCAGCTTCCGGGACAAGAGCTCCTACGAGCAGTACTTC. Translation: CASSFRDKSSYEQYF.

The chain combines TRBV3-1 (or the pseudogene TRBV3-2) with TRBJ2-1, with 7 bases fitting TRBD1. The CDR3 has 15 residues. Germline V CDR1 and CDR2: LGHDT, YNNKEL (reference sequence). Trimming at V came to 0 bases and at J to 4 bases, leaving 3 bases not matched to a gene. The CDR3 reads CASSQDGTVYNEQFF. CDR3 nucleotides: TGTGCCAGCAGCCAAGACGGGACAGTATACAATGAGCAGTTCTTC.

The rearrangement links TRBV4-3 to TRBJ1-1; 11 nucleotides agree with TRBD1. The CDR3 consists of 17 residues. Germline values: CDR1 LGHNA, CDR2 YSLEER. After removal of 0 bases from V and 4 bases from J, the junction contained 7 bases not matched to a gene. The CDR3 loop is CASSQDPLGTGGTEAFF. As DNA, the CDR3 is TGCGCCAGCAGCCAAGACCCCTTAGGGACAGGGGGCACTGAAGCTTTCTTT.

The chain links TRBV10-1 to TRBJ1-1; D not resolved. CDR1 is WNHNN, CDR2 SYGVQD, per germline (reference sequence). This CDR3 has 14 residues. With 5 bases removed from V and 1 base from J, the gap between germline ends came to 11 bases. The DNA for the CDR3 is TGCGCCAGCAGTTCTACAGATAGGAACACTGAAGCTTTCTTT. Translating gives CASSSTDRNTEAFF.